The next 30 T cell receptor beta chains were all read from a single sample in a study of PD-L1 blockade in urothelial cancer. Clones were read by immunoSEQ multiplex PCR, and TCRdb kept only the in-frame ones, dropping some. The sample has about 50,000 clones, approximately 90% seen once. The specimen was PBMCs, collected around atezolizumab (anti-PD-L1) treatment. These receptors originate from a man aged 55 to 70 with urothelial cancer.

The chain employs TRBV28 and TRBJ1-4; D is perhaps TRBD1 (5 bases). The CDR3 extends over 15 amino acids. Germline loops: CDR1 MDHEN, CDR2 SYDVKM. V dropped 5 bases and J dropped 7 bases, with 17 bases sitting between them. The CDR3 is CASSPPTGWTEKLFF. CDR3 sequence (DNA): TGTGCCAGCAGTCCCCCCACAGGTTGGACTGAAAAACTGTTTTTT.

The CDR3, as DNA: TGTGCCAGCAGCTATAGCGGGGGGGAGACCGGGGAGCTGTTTTTT. Translating it yields CASSYSGGETGELFF. V and J are TRBV4-2 and TRBJ2-2; 11 bases line up with TRBD2. The V gene's germline CDR1 is LGHNA and CDR2 YNFKEQ. The V segment lost 5 bases and the J segment 5 bases; nucleotides outside the gene matches: 4. CDR3 length: 15 residues.

The chain joins TRBV9 to TRBJ2-3, with D hard to call. Trimming removed 2 bases from V and 2 bases from J, with 15 bases in between. CDR3 length: 16 residues. In germline, CDR1 is SGDLS, CDR2 YYNGEE. The CDR3 DNA reads TGTGCCAGCAGCGTTGACCTTTTGAGGCTCACAGATACGCAGTATTTT. Protein product: CASSVDLLRLTDTQYF.

The chain links TRBV5-1 to TRBJ2-7, with a weak D call TRBD1 (5 bases). Trimming took 3 bases from V and 2 from J, leaving 18 bases between them. The CDR3 extends over 16 amino acids. The germline V gene has CDR1 SGHRS and CDR2 YFSETQ. The CDR3 spells CASSSSGGQLTYEQYF. CDR3 in DNA: TGCGCCAGCAGCTCTTCGGGTGGACAACTTACCTACGAGCAGTACTTC. The full variable domain, completed using reference TRBV5-1 and TRBJ2-7, is KAGVTQTPRYLIKTRGQQVTLSCSPISGHRSVSWYQQTPGQGLQFLFEYFSETQRNKGNFPGRFSGRQFSNSRSEMNVSTLELGDSALYLCASSSSGGQLTYEQYFGPGTRLTVT.

The rearrangement uses TRBV5-1 and TRBJ1-2; a weak D match, TRBD1 (5 bases). The germline V gene has CDR1 SGHRS and CDR2 YFSETQ. V lost 0 bases, J lost 7 bases, and 10 bases lay in between. This CDR3 has 13 amino acids. CDR3 coding DNA: TGCGCCAGCAGCTTGGAGACAGCACGTGGCTACACCTTC. Translating gives CASSLETARGYTF.

The genes are TRBV5-4 and TRBJ2-2; no reliable D call. Looked up from germline, CDR1 is SGHNT and CDR2 is YYREEE (reference sequence). Trimming removed 0 bases from V and 5 bases from J, with 5 bases in between. This CDR3 has 13 amino acids. In DNA, the CDR3 is TGTGCCAGCAGCTTGGACAGTACCGGGGAGCTGTTTTTT. It encodes CASSLDSTGELFF. Combining the CDR3 with reference TRBV5-4 and TRBJ2-2 gives the whole variable domain ETGVTQSPTHLIKTRGQQVTLRCSSQSGHNTVSWYQQALGQGPQFIFQYYREEENGRGNFPPRFSGLQFPNYSSELNVNALELDDSALYLCASSLDSTGELFFGEGSRLTVL.

This sequence joins TRBV28 and TRBJ2-4; no firm D call. Germline-derived CDR1 and CDR2 are MDHEN and SYDVKM. This CDR3 region has 15 residues. Between the trimmed V and J ends, which lost 6 bases and 1 base, there was a span of 13 bases. This CDR3 reads CASRMRRTAKNIQYF. The CDR3 DNA reads TGTGCCAGCAGAATGCGTCGAACGGCCAAAAACATTCAGTACTTC.

The rearrangement uses TRBV5-6 and TRBJ1-6, with a possible D match to TRBD1 (6 bases). The CDR3 extends over 16 amino acids. CDR1 SGHDT and CDR2 YYEEEE come from the germline V gene. V dropped 1 base and J dropped 7 bases, with 15 bases sitting between them. CDR3 bases: TGTGCCAGCAGCTTGTTCCTCACAGGGTACAATTCACCCCTCCACTTT. Amino acid sequence: CASSLFLTGYNSPLHF.

The chain combines TRBV4-2 with TRBJ2-3, with 10 positions matching TRBD2. After removal of 3 bases from V and 3 bases from J, the junction contained 12 bases not matched to a gene. CDR3 length: 18 residues. The germline V gene encodes CDR1 LGHNA and CDR2 YNFKEQ. CDR3 in DNA: TGTGCCAGCAGCCATGACCCCACCGGGACTAGCGCTACAGATACGCAGTATTTT. This translates into CASSHDPTGTSATDTQYF.

The chain employs TRBV19 and TRBJ1-1, with 7 bases fitting TRBD1. Looked up from germline, CDR1 is LNHDA and CDR2 is SQIVND (reference sequence). The CDR3 is made up of 16 amino acids. With V trimmed by 3 bases and J by 4 bases, 11 bases remained unmatched. CDR3 DNA: TGTGCCAGTAGTATTAGGGGGACAGTAAGGTCCACTGAAGCTTTCTTT. Translation: CASSIRGTVRSTEAFF. The complete variable domain, with remaining parts taken from reference TRBV19 and TRBJ1-1, reads DGGITQSPKYLFRKEGQNVTLSCEQNLNHDAMYWYRQDPGQGLRLIYYSQIVNDFQKGDIAEGYSVSREKKESFPLTVTSAQKNPTAFYLCASSIRGTVRSTEAFFGQGTRLTVV.

V gene TRBV6-5 combines with J gene TRBJ2-2; D not resolved. The ends were cut back, 6 bases at V and 0 bases at J, with 5 bases in the middle. The CDR3 is 13 amino acids. Per germline, CDR1 MNHEY and CDR2 SVGAGI. CDR3 sequence: CASRLSNTGELFF. Written as DNA, the CDR3 is TGTGCCAGCAGACTATCGAACACCGGGGAGCTGTTTTTT.

V is TRBV11-1 and J is TRBJ2-7; TRBD2 might be the D (5 bases). This CDR3 is built from 14 residues. Germline-derived CDR1 and CDR2 are SGHAT and FQDESV (reference sequence). V shed 0 bases and J shed 2 bases, with 8 bases lying between them. The CDR3 protein is CASSLARGTYEQYF. As DNA, the CDR3 is TGTGCCAGCAGCTTAGCTCGGGGAACCTACGAGCAGTACTTC.

J is TRBJ2-1 and V is TRBV6-6; no firm D call. The V end was cut by 10 bases, the J end by 0 bases, with 13 bases between. This CDR3 spans 14 amino acids. Germline assignment: CDR1 MNHNY and CDR2 SVGAGI (reference sequence). The CDR3 DNA reads as TGTGCCACTCGTGAGCAAAGCTCCTACAATGAGCAGTTCTTC. Its translation is CATREQSSYNEQFF.

The V and J genes are TRBV7-3 and TRBJ1-6; tentative D call: TRBD1 (5 bases). The CDR3 is 13 residues long. CDR1 SGHTA and CDR2 FQGTGA come from the germline V gene. Trimming stripped 4 bases from V and 7 bases from J, with 8 bases between. The CDR3 is CASSSDRNSPLHF. DNA of the CDR3: TGTGCCAGCAGCTCAGACAGAAATTCACCCCTCCACTTT.

This clone has just a few counts. This rearrangement joins TRBV6-8 to TRBJ1-5; tentative D call: TRBD1 (6 bases). Trimming stripped 7 bases from V and 0 bases from J, with 16 bases between. CDR1 and CDR2 (germline): MNHGY, SAAAGT. The CDR3 sequence is 16 residues long. The CDR3 DNA sequence: TGTGCCAGCACCGTAAGCCGACAGGCTAGCAATCAGCCCCAGCATTTT. Its translation: CASTVSRQASNQPQHF.

V usage is TRBV15 and J usage is TRBJ1-1, with D uncertain. The CDR3 covers 13 residues. Trimming stripped 4 bases from V and 0 bases from J, with 6 bases between. Germline V lookup: CDR1 LNHNV, CDR2 YYDKDF (reference sequence). CDR3 in amino acids: CATSTTVNTEAFF. The CDR3 DNA reads TGTGCCACCAGCACAACAGTGAACACTGAAGCTTTCTTT.

The chain couples TRBV4-1 to TRBJ1-1; 11 bases are a match to TRBD1. V was clipped by 5 bases and J by 5 bases; unmatched bases: 7. The CDR3 totals 15 residues. The germline V gene has CDR1 MGHRA and CDR2 YSYEKL. The CDR3 sequence is CASSSGQGARTEAFF. The CDR3 bases are TGCGCCAGCAGCAGCGGACAGGGGGCGCGGACTGAAGCTTTCTTT.

The V call is TRBV4-3, the J call TRBJ2-3; the D gene is possibly TRBD2 (6 bases). The germline V gene encodes CDR1 LGHNA and CDR2 YSLEER. V lost 4 bases to trimming and J lost 4 bases, with 15 bases between them. The CDR3 sequence is 15 residues long. CDR3 DNA: TGCGCCAGCAGCCGACAAGGCGGGGAGCCAGATACGCAGTATTTT. Translated: CASSRQGGEPDTQYF.

V is TRBV6-1 and J is TRBJ2-2, with D maybe TRBD1 (5 bases). V dropped 3 bases and J dropped 4 bases, with 12 bases sitting between them. Germline CDR1 is MNHNS and CDR2 is SASEGT. The CDR3 sequence is 15 residues long. CDR3 region: CASSDRQGFTGELFF. The CDR3, as DNA: TGTGCCAGCAGTGATCGGCAGGGATTCACCGGGGAGCTGTTTTTT.

This clone turned up a few times. CDR3 loop: CASSKTGEGRETQYF. CDR3 nucleotide sequence: TGTGCCAGCAGTAAGACAGGGGAAGGGCGAGAGACCCAGTACTTC. The rearrangement joins TRBV7-9 to TRBJ2-5, with TRBD1 matching 8 bases. The CDR3 runs 15 residues. In germline, CDR1 is SEHNR, CDR2 FQNEAQ (reference sequence). The V and J ends lost 6 bases and 4 bases, in that order; junction bases with no gene match: 10.

This sequence joins TRBV30 and TRBJ1-5, with 9 positions matching TRBD1. This CDR3 is built from 14 residues. Germline CDR1 and CDR2: GTSNPN and SVGIG (reference sequence). J gave up 4 bases and V 3 bases, and 4 bases lay outside the gene matches. The CDR3 reads CAWRGTGWNQPQHF. The DNA for the CDR3 is TGTGCCTGGAGAGGGACAGGGTGGAATCAGCCCCAGCATTTT.

V gene TRBV19 combines with J gene TRBJ1-2, with D unresolved. The germline V gene encodes CDR1 LNHDA and CDR2 SQIVND (reference sequence). V was trimmed by 2 bases and J by 4 bases, leaving 5 bases between them. The CDR3 runs 12 residues. The CDR3 DNA sequence: TGTGCCAGTAGTATATGGGCCTATGGCTACACCTTC. It codes for CASSIWAYGYTF.

The chain joins TRBV6-5 to TRBJ2-2; 7 bases fit TRBD1. The CDR3 sequence is 13 residues long. Germline V gives CDR1 MNHEY, CDR2 SVGAGI. V lost 2 bases, J lost 6 bases, and 0 bases stayed unmatched. The CDR3 spells CASSYQGAGELFF. CDR3 coding DNA: TGTGCCAGCAGTTACCAGGGGGCCGGGGAGCTGTTTTTT.

V usage is TRBV30 and J usage is TRBJ1-2, with D maybe TRBD1 (6 bases). From germline, CDR1 is GTSNPN and CDR2 SVGIG (reference sequence). The germline V and J ends were trimmed by 0 bases and 7 bases, with 12 bases remaining between them. This CDR3 comprises 13 residues. CDR3 in amino acids: CAWSVLGALGYTF. CDR3 nucleotides: TGTGCCTGGAGTGTTTTGGGGGCGCTTGGCTACACCTTC.

The rearrangement uses TRBV14 and TRBJ2-7, with 9 nucleotides matching TRBD1. V dropped 6 bases and J dropped 4; count of bases not matched to a gene: 7. From germline, CDR1 is SGHDN and CDR2 FVKESK. The CDR3 consists of 14 residues. In DNA form, the CDR3 reads TGTGCCAGCAGTCGAAACAGGGGGCGGTACGAGCAGTACTTC. Translated, it gives CASSRNRGRYEQYF.

The J gene is TRBJ2-5, the V gene TRBV29-1, with 11 bases matching TRBD2. The CDR3 spans 14 residues. Trimming at V came to 2 bases and at J to 5 bases, leaving 4 bases not matched to a gene. Germline assignment: CDR1 SQVTM and CDR2 ANQGSEA. The CDR3 spells CSVELAGGGETQYF. The CDR3 DNA sequence: TGCAGCGTTGAACTAGCGGGGGGCGGGGAGACCCAGTACTTC. Full variable domain (remainder filled in from reference TRBV29-1 and TRBJ2-5): SAVISQKPSRDICQRGTSLTIQCQVDSQVTMMFWYRQQPGQSLTLIATANQGSEATYESGFVIDKFPISRPNLTFSTLTVSNMSPEDSSIYLCSVELAGGGETQYFGPGTRLLVL.

The genes are TRBV19 and TRBJ1-1; TRBD1 matches 8 bases. Germline V gene sequence: CDR1 LNHDA, CDR2 SQIVND (reference sequence). V gave up 1 base and J gave up 1 base; unmatched junction bases: 5. The CDR3 contains 16 residues. CDR3 sequence: CASSIVGTGWNTEAFF. The DNA for the CDR3 is TGTGCCAGTAGTATAGTTGGGACAGGATGGAACACTGAAGCTTTCTTT.

This clone was seen a few times. This sequence joins TRBV2 and TRBJ1-5; 7 bases map to TRBD1. V was clipped by 5 bases and J by 4 bases; unmatched bases: 2. The CDR3 contains 13 residues. Germline values: CDR1 SNHLY, CDR2 FYNNEI. CDR3 bases: TGTGCCAGCAGTCTACAGGGGAATCAGCCCCAGCATTTT. Translated, it gives CASSLQGNQPQHF.

The chain is built from TRBV10-2 and TRBJ2-5; tentatively, D is TRBD2 (7 bases). This CDR3 is 15 amino acids long. V was cut by 2 bases and J by 7 bases, with 17 bases left in between. CDR1 is WSHSY and CDR2 is SAAADI in the germline V gene. DNA for the CDR3: TGCGCCAGCAGTGAGGGCGGGGGCCAAGTTGGGACCCAGTACTTC. Translation: CASSEGGGQVGTQYF.

The chain uses TRBV5-6 and TRBJ2-2, with D maybe TRBD2 (6 bases). Trimming removed 3 bases at V and 7 bases at J, with 7 bases between. This CDR3 is built from 12 residues. The germline CDR1 and CDR2 sequences are SGHDT and YYEEEE. The CDR3 coding sequence is TGTGCCAGCAGCTGGGACTTCGGGGAGCTGTTTTTT. This codes for CASSWDFGELFF.